The following is a TCR beta chain sequence with its context. The antigen is unknown. This sample was included in a study of T cell repertoires in cytomegalovirus infection. For the study at large: Public TCR beta signatures provided an indication of both CMV infection and a matching HLA type.

V shed 2 bases and J shed 4 bases, with 9 bases lying between them. Germline-derived CDR1 and CDR2 are SEHNR and FQNEAQ (reference sequence). The CDR3 is 13 residues long. In TCRdb, the reads were re-called with MiXCR into one record per CDR3 protein. Among approximately 910,000 distinct CDR3 sequences listed, 30% to 40% were seen once. Specimen: cultured CD8+ T cells from PBMCs, collected from culture after CMV antigen stimulation. This receptor was identified in a human donor in good health (CMV status not recorded). Some clones in this sample may be carry-over from other donors' samples. This sequence joins TRBV7-9 and TRBJ2-7; D not resolved. CDR3 bases: TGTGCCAGCAGCTTACCTAGGCTATACGAGCAGTACTTC. Translated, it gives CASSLPRLYEQYF. The full variable domain, its missing parts supplied by reference TRBV7-9 and TRBJ2-7, is DTGVSQNPRHKITKRGQNVTFRCDPISEHNRLYWYRQTLGQGPEFLTYFQNEAQLEKSRLLSDRFSAERPKGSFSTLEIQRTEQGDSAMYLCASSLPRLYEQYFGPGTRLTVT.